This TCR beta chain was recorded in a study of T cell responses to AZD1222 COVID-19 vaccine. V was cut by 6 bases and J by 2 bases, with 2 bases left in between. Germline loops: CDR1 MNHEY, CDR2 SVGAGI. This CDR3 is built from 10 residues. Study outcomes and limitations: Following two doses of AZD1222, Spike-specific TCR breadth and depth rose. Spike-wide coverage was observed for vaccine-associated CD4 TCRs, with dominant responses at 160-218 and 743-854.

As regards this clone: Its specificity is not known.

Using immunoSEQ multiplex PCR, the repertoire was profiled, and TCRdb retains in-frame clones only, with some absent. The sample yields some 200,000 clones, over 85% seen once. The TCR was taken from an adult in good health. The chain recombines TRBV6-5 with TRBJ2-7; D not resolved. The specimen was peripheral blood, collected on day 0 of AZD1222 vaccination. Here the CDR3 reads CASRAYEQYF. Here the CDR3 DNA reads TGTGCCAGCAGAGCCTACGAGCAGTACTTC.